This T cell receptor beta chain stems from a study of patients and donors after allogeneic stem cell transplantation. TCRdb analysed the RT-PCR reads with MiXCR anew, one entry per CDR3 protein. The data hold 900,000 to 1,000,000 distinct CDR3 sequences, with more than 15% observed a single time. The source material was blood, either unsorted or a sorted T cell fraction (not recorded which). This clonotype was obtained from a human donor who was either an allogeneic HSCT recipient or a stem cell or donor lymphocyte infusion donor (not recorded which). It is not recorded whose cells these are; they may come from a transplant donor.

This chain's CDR3 is CSARWADTIYF. The CDR3 DNA reads as TGCAGTGCCCGGTGGGCTGACACCATATATTTT. This rearrangement joins TRBV20-1 to TRBJ1-3, with D unresolved. Looked up from germline, CDR1 is DFQATT and CDR2 is SNEGSKA (reference sequence). Trimming left V 6 bases short and J 8 bases short, with 11 bases between. This CDR3 region has 11 residues.